These T cell receptor beta chains were read from a single sample in a study of blood T cell repertoires in COVID-19. TCRdb's table, derived via immunoSEQ multiplex PCR, lists solely in-frame clones and lacks some. Of under 200,000 clones in the sample, approximately 83% were seen once. Sequenced input: peripheral blood. These receptors were taken from a woman older than 75 with active or convalescent COVID-19. Each CDR3 is given with its conserved first and last residue. The D gene is left open where the match is weak. Size is omitted from some rows. Given values are once, few, many or a class for expanded clones.

J gene,clone size,D gene,V gene,CDR3 DNA,CDR3 protein
TRBJ1-1,.,.,TRBV18,TGTGCCAGCTCACGAGGGGGTACCAAAATGAACACTGAAGCTTTCTTT,CASSRGGTKMNTEAFF
TRBJ1-2,.,.,TRBV12-5,TGTGCTAGTGGACTGACTCCTTTCGGGGGCTACACCTTC,CASGLTPFGGYTF
TRBJ2-7,.,TRBD2,TRBV27,TGTGCCAGCAGCCCTATCGCGGGGGATGCGGGATCCGCGCAGTACTTC,CASSPIAGDAGSAQYF
TRBJ2-5,.,.,TRBV7-9,TGTGCCAGCAGCGACAGACAGGTGGGAAAGAAGGAGACCCAGTACTTC,CASSDRQVGKKETQYF
TRBJ2-2,.,.,TRBV6-5,TGTGCCAGCAGTTACGCCCCGGCCGGGGAGCTGTTTTTT,CASSYAPAGELFF
TRBJ1-4,.,.,TRBV18,TGTGCCAGCTCCCCCGGTCGGGAAAAACTGTTTTTT,CASSPGREKLFF
TRBJ2-7,.,TRBD2,TRBV28,TGTGCCAGCAGTCCTCACTCGGGGGGGGCCTCCTACGAGCAGTACTTC,CASSPHSGGASYEQYF
TRBJ1-6,.,.,TRBV10-3,TGTGCCATCAGCTCCCCCATGTCCGGGGGAGCGTCCCTCCACTTT,CAISSPMSGGASLHF
TRBJ1-6,.,.,TRBV5-6,TGTGCCAGCAGCTTGGCAGGGAGGTTTAATTCACCCCTCCACTTT,CASSLAGRFNSPLHF
TRBJ1-2,.,TRBD1,TRBV30,TGTGCCTGGAGTGCCCTGACAGGGGGCGCGGACTATGGCTACACCTTC,CAWSALTGGADYGYTF
TRBJ2-7,.,TRBD1,TRBV9,TGTGCCAGCAGCCCAAACTCCTGGACAGGGACCTACCCGTACTTC,CASSPNSWTGTYPYF
TRBJ2-1,.,.,TRBV5-5,TGTGCCAGCAGCTACATTTCGGGACAAGCATGGGATGAGCAGTTCTTC,CASSYISGQAWDEQFF
TRBJ1-1,.,TRBD1,TRBV6-5,TGTGCCAGCAGTTACTCCGGACAGGGGGCAATTACTGAAGCTTTCTTT,CASSYSGQGAITEAFF
TRBJ2-2,.,.,TRBV3-1/TRBV3-2,TGTGCCAGCAGTAGCTCTAGATCCGGGGAGCTGTTTTTT,CASSSSRSGELFF
TRBJ2-5,.,.,TRBV7-2,TGTGCCAGCAGCTTAGGTCGGTGGGTAACGCAGGAAGAGACCCAGTACTTC,CASSLGRWVTQEETQYF
TRBJ1-5,.,.,TRBV30,TGTGCCTGGAGTAAAGGGGCCAGCAATCAGCCCCAGCATTTT,CAWSKGASNQPQHF
TRBJ1-3,.,.,TRBV7-2,TGTGCCAGCAGCCGCCTAGCCTCAAACTCTGGAAACACCATATATTTT,CASSRLASNSGNTIYF
TRBJ1-5,.,.,TRBV4-1,TGCGCCAGCAGCCAAGACATTAATCAGCCCCAGCATTTT,CASSQDINQPQHF
TRBJ1-6,.,TRBD1,TRBV5-5,TGTGCCAGCAGACTTCAACAGGGGACTAATTCACCCCTCCACTTT,CASRLQQGTNSPLHF
TRBJ2-1,.,TRBD2,TRBV7-3,TGTGCCAGCAGCTTGGGGGGGTCAGACAATGAGCAGTTCTTC,CASSLGGSDNEQFF
TRBJ2-2,.,TRBD1,TRBV5-1,TGCGCCAGCAGCCGAGGACAGGAGGCCGGGGAGCTGTTTTTT,CASSRGQEAGELFF
TRBJ2-2,.,.,TRBV5-5,TGTGCCAGCAGCTTGTTTGGAGGCACCGGGGAGCTGTTTTTT,CASSLFGGTGELFF
TRBJ1-2,.,TRBD1,TRBV4-1,TGCGCCAGCAACCCGGGGACAGACAACTATGGCTACACCTTC,CASNPGTDNYGYTF
TRBJ1-1,.,TRBD1,TRBV19,TGTGCCAGTAGGGGGACAGGGGGTGCGAACACTGAAGCTTTCTTT,CASRGTGGANTEAFF
TRBJ1-1,.,TRBD1,TRBV12-3/TRBV12-4,TGTGCCAGCAGTTGGTCAGGGGGCACTGAAGCTTTCTTT,CASSWSGGTEAFF
TRBJ2-1,.,.,TRBV12-3/TRBV12-4,TGTGCCAGCACCGGTGACTGGCAAAGGGAGCAGTTCTTC,CASTGDWQREQFF
TRBJ1-1,.,.,TRBV25-1,TGTGCCAGCAGTGGTCAGCGGAACACTGAAGCTTTCTTT,CASSGQRNTEAFF
TRBJ2-3,.,TRBD2,TRBV4-1,TGCGCCAGCAGCCAAGTTTTGCGCGCGGGGGGCACAGATACGCAGTATTTT,CASSQVLRAGGTDTQYF
TRBJ2-5,.,.,TRBV5-4,TGTGCCAGCACCCACGGAGGTGCCCAAGAGACCCAGTACTTC,CASTHGGAQETQYF
TRBJ2-3,.,.,TRBV11-3,TGTGCCAGCAGCTTAGGGCCACTAGGCACAGATACGCAGTATTTT,CASSLGPLGTDTQYF
TRBJ1-2,.,TRBD1,TRBV7-2,TGTGCCAGCAGCACCTACAGGGGAGGCGACTATGGCTACACCTTC,CASSTYRGGDYGYTF
TRBJ1-3,.,.,TRBV9,TGTGCCAGCAGCCCCTACGCGAGTCCTGGAAACACCATATATTTT,CASSPYASPGNTIYF
TRBJ2-2,few,.,TRBV9,TGTGCCAGCAGGGCAGGGGGAGGCCCGGACACCGGGGAGCTGTTTTTT,CASRAGGGPDTGELFF
TRBJ2-2,once,.,TRBV29-1,TGCAGCGTTGACGGTAGGAACACCGGGGAGCTGTTTTTT,CSVDGRNTGELFF
TRBJ2-7,.,TRBD1,TRBV7-6,TGTGCCAGCAGCCGGGACAGGGTCTCCGAGCAGTACTTC,CASSRDRVSEQYF
TRBJ1-1,.,.,TRBV4-2,TGTGCCAGCAGTTTCCAGAACACTGAAGCTTTCTTT,CASSFQNTEAFF
TRBJ1-4,.,.,TRBV18,TGTGCCAGCCGATGGAGAACTAATGAAAAACTGTTTTTT,CASRWRTNEKLFF
TRBJ2-1,.,TRBD1,TRBV6-5,TGTGCCAGCACCACAGGGGAATCTACGAGGCAGTTCTTC,CASTTGESTRQFF
TRBJ1-1,.,.,TRBV4-3,TGCGCCAGCAGCCAAGAATCATCGAACACTGAAGCTTTCTTT,CASSQESSNTEAFF
TRBJ1-4,.,.,TRBV7-2,TGTGCCAGCAGCTTAGGCCTAACGAATGAAAAACTGTTTTTT,CASSLGLTNEKLFF